These 26 T cell receptor beta chains share one sample of origin, sequenced in a study of T cell responses to AZD1222 COVID-19 vaccine (dated by TCRdb to the early 2020s). The sample's time point, from its label and the paper: about 28 days (+/-7) after the second vaccine dose. Library prep was done by the immunoSEQ multiplex PCR assay. Here the immuneACCESS table is served through TCRdb, limited to in-frame sequences with V and J called. Missing clones are a known gap in these copies; in checked studies unresolved V genes cover under half, and the rest lacks a known reason. The sample table shows fewer than 180,000 clones, and more than 85% are seen once. The top ten constitute more than 3% of the sample. The sequences come from peripheral blood, collected 28 days after the second AZD1222 dose. Source of these receptors: an adult who received the AZD1222 COVID-19 vaccine.

This rearrangement joins TRBV5-4 to TRBJ1-1, with 7 bases lining up with TRBD1. The CDR3 runs to 14 residues. Germline CDR1 and CDR2: SGHNT and YYREEE (reference sequence). V was clipped by 3 bases and J by 4 bases; unmatched bases: 6. For the CDR3, the DNA is TGTGCCAGCAGCTCGCGACAGGGAGGCACTGAAGCTTTCTTT. It yields the protein CASSSRQGGTEAFF.

V gene TRBV7-3 combines with J gene TRBJ2-1; TRBD2 agrees at 8 bases. The CDR3 runs 17 residues. CDR1 and CDR2 (germline): SGHTA, FQGTGA. Losses at the gene ends were 1 base for V and 0 bases for J; bases not matched to a gene: 5. The CDR3 is CASSLRLAGTSYNEQFF. As DNA, the CDR3 is TGTGCCAGCAGCTTAAGGCTAGCGGGTACCTCCTACAATGAGCAGTTCTTC.

The chain recombines TRBV7-9 with TRBJ2-7; no clear D. Germline V lookup: CDR1 SEHNR, CDR2 FQNEAQ (reference sequence). Trimming removed 5 bases at V and 2 bases at J, with 13 bases between. CDR3 length: 14 residues. In nucleotides, the CDR3 is TGTGCCAGCAGCCCCCCCCCGTTGACCTACGAGCAGTACTTC. The encoded protein is CASSPPPLTYEQYF.

The chain couples TRBV2 to TRBJ2-7; D might be TRBD1 (6 bases). V shed 7 bases and J shed 0 bases, with 16 bases lying between them. Germline V gene sequence: CDR1 SNHLY, CDR2 FYNNEI. The CDR3 is 15 amino acids. CDR3 loop: CASMFNRASSYEQYF. The CDR3 DNA reads as TGTGCCAGCATGTTTAACAGGGCCAGCTCCTACGAGCAGTACTTC.

This chain links TRBV6-6 with TRBJ2-7; 11 nucleotides line up with TRBD1. CDR1 and CDR2 (germline): MNHNY, SVGAGI (reference sequence). V shed 5 bases, J shed 3 bases, and the junction held 9 bases outside the gene matches. This CDR3 is built from 16 residues. CDR3 in amino acids: CASSADRDRGFYEQYF. DNA for the CDR3: TGTGCCAGCAGTGCAGACCGGGACAGGGGGTTCTACGAGCAGTACTTC.

The gene calls are TRBV2 and TRBJ2-3; no clear D. The CDR3 has 14 amino acids. With 7 bases removed from V and 4 bases from J, the gap between germline ends came to 15 bases. Germline V gene sequence: CDR1 SNHLY, CDR2 FYNNEI. CDR3 DNA sequence: TGTGCCAGCATTTTGATTAGCAGGTCAGATACGCAGTATTTT. Protein product: CASILISRSDTQYF.

V and J are TRBV7-8 and TRBJ2-2; D is perhaps TRBD2 (5 bases). Germline values: CDR1 SGHVS, CDR2 FQNEAQ. This CDR3 contains 17 residues. The V and J ends lost 5 bases and 1 base respectively, with 17 bases between them. The CDR3 region has the DNA TGTGCCAGCAGCGACCCTCTTGAGGGATGGAACACCGGGGAGCTGTTTTTT. Amino acids: CASSDPLEGWNTGELFF.

The chain recombines TRBV6-5 with TRBJ2-2; D ambiguous. V was shortened by 2 bases and J by 1 base, with 5 bases between the two germline ends. Germline-derived CDR1 and CDR2 are MNHEY and SVGAGI. The CDR3 contains 14 residues. The CDR3 sequence: CASSYNRNTGELFF. CDR3 sequence (DNA): TGTGCCAGCAGTTACAATAGGAACACCGGGGAGCTGTTTTTT.

The rearrangement joins TRBV28 to TRBJ1-2, with a weak D call TRBD1 (5 bases). There are 13 residues in the CDR3. CDR1 is MDHEN, CDR2 SYDVKM, per germline. The V end was cut by 3 bases, the J end by 8 bases, with 13 bases between. CDR3 region: CASSFDSPPGYTF. The DNA of the CDR3 is TGTGCCAGCAGTTTCGACAGCCCCCCGGGCTACACCTTC.

This rearrangement joins TRBV19 to TRBJ1-1; D possibly corresponds to TRBD1 (5 bases). The length of the CDR3 is 11 residues. The V and J ends lost 10 bases and 3 bases respectively, with 9 bases between them. Germline values: CDR1 LNHDA, CDR2 SQIVND (reference sequence). Written as DNA, the CDR3 is TGTGCCACACGACAGTACACTGAAGCTTTCTTT. It encodes CATRQYTEAFF.

This clone has just a few counts. The chain couples TRBV3-1 (or the pseudogene TRBV3-2) to TRBJ1-5; 7 nucleotides match TRBD1. From germline, CDR1 is LGHDT and CDR2 YNNKEL (reference sequence). CDR3 length: 16 residues. J gave up 0 bases and V 6 bases, and 8 bases lay outside the gene matches. CDR3 in amino acids: CASSQTWDSSNQPQHF. The DNA for the CDR3 is TGTGCCAGCAGTCAGACGTGGGACAGTAGCAATCAGCCCCAGCATTTT.

This CDR3 is CASSPRNVQETQYF. In DNA form, the CDR3 reads TGTGCCAGCAGTCCCCGCAACGTCCAAGAGACCCAGTACTTC. The chain recombines TRBV27 with TRBJ2-5; D unresolved. From germline, CDR1 is MNHEY and CDR2 SMNVEV (reference sequence). The CDR3 spans 14 residues. V was pared by 5 bases and J by 1 base, with 11 bases between.

The J gene is TRBJ1-2, the V gene TRBV28, with D uncertain. CDR1 is MDHEN, CDR2 SYDVKM, per germline. Trimming took off 6 bases at V and 8 bases at J, with 7 bases between the two ends. The CDR3 loop spans 10 amino acids. CDR3 nucleotide sequence: TGTGCCAGCAGCTCGGGAGGCTACACCTTC. It encodes CASSSGGYTF.

This chain uses TRBV6-5 with TRBJ1-5; TRBD1 agrees at 9 bases. Germline V CDR1 and CDR2: MNHEY, SVGAGI. The CDR3 sequence is 15 residues long. V lost 6 bases, J lost 6 bases, and 9 bases stayed unmatched. The CDR3 DNA reads as TGTGCCAGCAGGCTACAGGGGGCGCCGGGTCAGCCCCAGCATTTT. This codes for CASRLQGAPGQPQHF.

The rearrangement joins TRBV4-3 to TRBJ1-2, with D perhaps matching TRBD1 (6 bases). CDR3 length: 13 amino acids. V was clipped by 3 bases and J by 4 bases, with 9 bases between them. Germline CDR1 and CDR2: LGHNA and YSLEER. The DNA for the CDR3 is TGCGCCAGCAGCCAGTGGACAGCCTATGGCTACACCTTC. Translating it yields CASSQWTAYGYTF.

The rearrangement uses TRBV18 and TRBJ1-4; no definite D call. V gave up 5 bases and J gave up 0 bases, with 7 bases separating them. This CDR3 comprises 14 residues. The germline gives CDR1 KGHSH, CDR2 LQKENI. The CDR3 DNA sequence: TGTGCCAGCTCAACAGTAGCAACTAATGAAAAACTGTTTTTT. Its translation: CASSTVATNEKLFF. The full variable domain, its missing parts supplied by reference TRBV18 and TRBJ1-4, is NAGVMQNPRHLVRRRGQEARLRCSPMKGHSHVYWYRQLPEEGLKFMVYLQKENIIDESGMPKERFSAEFPKEGPSILRIQQVVRGDSAAYFCASSTVATNEKLFFGSGTQLSVL.

The genes are TRBV7-3 and TRBJ1-1; D uncertain. The length of the CDR3 is 13 residues. With 1 base removed from V and 7 bases from J, the gap between germline ends came to 10 bases. Germline assignment: CDR1 SGHTA and CDR2 FQGTGA. The CDR3 coding sequence is TGTGCCAGCAGCTTAAGGATGGAGTTTGAAGCTTTCTTT. Translation gives CASSLRMEFEAFF.

This chain joins TRBV10-1 and TRBJ2-7; either TRBD1 or TRBD2 may fit D (5 bases each). The CDR3 is 14 amino acids. V dropped 6 bases and J dropped 0 bases, with 12 bases sitting between them. In germline, CDR1 is WNHNN, CDR2 SYGVQD (reference sequence). The CDR3 spells CASSRDGVSYEQYF. Written as DNA, the CDR3 is TGCGCCAGCAGCCGGGACGGAGTCTCCTACGAGCAGTACTTC.

This clone was seen a few times. The V call is TRBV10-3, the J call TRBJ2-3, with TRBD2 matching over 11 bases. Trimming at V came to 4 bases and at J to 4 bases, leaving 4 bases not matched to a gene. Germline V gene data show CDR1 as ENHRY and CDR2 as SYGVKD. The CDR3 runs 15 residues. CDR3 DNA: TGTGCCATCAGTGTAACTAGCGGGAGATCAGATACGCAGTATTTT. Its translation: CAISVTSGRSDTQYF.

The chain links TRBV7-2 to TRBJ1-1; D unclear. This CDR3 contains 15 residues. The germline V gene has CDR1 SGHTA and CDR2 FQGNSA. V was shortened by 1 base and J by 10 bases, with 19 bases between the two germline ends. CDR3 in DNA: TGTGCCAGCAGCTTAGATGGCGATCTGCGGGTGGGAGCTTTCTTT. Translated: CASSLDGDLRVGAFF.

V gene TRBV18 combines with J gene TRBJ2-5; D not certain. This CDR3 region has 15 residues. The V end lost 3 bases, the J end lost 0 bases, and 11 bases lay between the germline ends. Germline values: CDR1 KGHSH, CDR2 LQKENI. The CDR3 DNA reads as TGTGCCAGCTCACCGTCCCGGAGTGACCAAGAGACCCAGTACTTC. It specifies CASSPSRSDQETQYF. The variable domain in full, completed from reference TRBV18 and TRBJ2-5, reads NAGVMQNPRHLVRRRGQEARLRCSPMKGHSHVYWYRQLPEEGLKFMVYLQKENIIDESGMPKERFSAEFPKEGPSILRIQQVVRGDSAAYFCASSPSRSDQETQYFGPGTRLLVL.

The chain employs TRBV20-1 and TRBJ2-7; a weak D match, TRBD2 (6 bases). The CDR3 is 11 amino acids. Germline CDR1 reads DFQATT; CDR2 reads SNEGSKA (reference sequence). Deletions cut 3 bases from V and 3 bases from J, with 6 bases between. CDR3 coding DNA: TGCAGTGCTAGGCGGGACTACGAGCAGTACTTC. Its translation: CSARRDYEQYF.

Details on this clone: The sample has other DNA sequences that encode this CDR3 too. The gene calls are TRBV18 and TRBJ1-1; the D is unclear. CDR1 KGHSH and CDR2 LQKENI come from the germline V gene. The CDR3 totals 15 residues. Trimming shortened V by 2 bases and J by 1 base, and 11 bases separated the two germline ends. The CDR3 sequence: CASSPGSGGNTEAFF. Here the CDR3 DNA reads TGTGCCAGCTCACCAGGCTCCGGAGGGAACACTGAAGCTTTCTTT.

This clone occurred a few times. J is TRBJ2-3 and V is TRBV27; 7 nucleotides align to TRBD2. Germline V gene data show CDR1 as MNHEY and CDR2 as SMNVEV (reference sequence). There are 15 residues in the CDR3. J gave up 1 base and V 6 bases, and 7 bases lay outside the gene matches. The CDR3 region has the DNA TGTGCCAGCAGCCGGCGGGAGATACGCACAGATACGCAGTATTTT. This encodes CASSRREIRTDTQYF.

The V call is TRBV28, the J call TRBJ2-3; 9 bases fit TRBD2. Trimming at V came to 4 bases and at J to 2 bases, leaving 13 bases not matched to a gene. Germline V gene data show CDR1 as MDHEN and CDR2 as SYDVKM. The CDR3 loop spans 18 amino acids. CDR3 loop: CASSYWDTSGPSTDTQYF. As DNA, the CDR3 is TGTGCCAGCAGTTATTGGGATACTAGCGGGCCCTCCACAGATACGCAGTATTTT. The full variable domain, rest sourced from reference TRBV28 and TRBJ2-3, is DVKVTQSSRYLVKRTGEKVFLECVQDMDHENMFWYRQDPGLGLRLIYFSYDVKMKEKGDIPEGYSVSREKKERFSLILESASTNQTSMYLCASSYWDTSGPSTDTQYFGPGTRLTVL.

J is TRBJ2-7 and V is TRBV7-2; possibly TRBD2 for D (5 bases). V gave up 1 base and J gave up 1 base, with 20 bases separating them. The CDR3 is made up of 18 amino acids. Looked up from germline, CDR1 is SGHTA and CDR2 is FQGNSA. The CDR3 loop reads CASSLGPPLAKLSYEQYF. The DNA for the CDR3 is TGTGCCAGCAGCTTAGGGCCTCCCTTAGCGAAGCTATCCTACGAGCAGTACTTC.